The 31 T cell receptor beta chains listed next were all sequenced from one sample in a study of monozygotic twins with inflammatory bowel disease (dated by TCRdb to about 2019). The library was built by means of 5' RACE. The sequencer listed for this sample is Illumina HiSeq 2500. Reprocessed by TCRdb, the reads give a single entry per CDR3 protein sequence, without DNA. The table kept for this sample lists a few hundred thousand distinct CDR3 sequences. The ten largest clones represent 2.5% to 3% of the sample. The sample was blood. These receptors were obtained from a human donor with ulcerative colitis or Crohn's disease, or a healthy co-twin of an affected twin (not recorded which).

V usage is TRBV5-4 and J usage is TRBJ2-5; lacking DNA, the TRBD2 call made by TCRdb goes unchecked. Per the germline V gene, CDR1 is SGHNT and CDR2 is YYREEE (reference sequence). The CDR3 spans 12 residues. Here the CDR3 reads CASSDLRDSQYF. Based on the CDR3 plus reference TRBV5-4 and TRBJ2-5, the full variable domain is ETGVTQSPTHLIKTRGQQVTLRCSSQSGHNTVSWYQQALGQGPQFIFQYYREEENGRGNFPPRFSGLQFPNYSSELNVNALELDDSALYLCASSDLRDSQYFGPGTRLLVL.

The chain joins TRBV2 to TRBJ2-7. The CDR3 runs to 13 residues. Germline values: CDR1 SNHLY, CDR2 FYNNEI. The CDR3 spells CASRIGVSYEQYF.

The chain combines TRBV11-3 with TRBJ2-1; the TCRdb call, TRBD2, lacks DNA for checking. CDR1 and CDR2 (germline): SGHNT, YENEEA. The CDR3 loop spans 14 amino acids. This chain's CDR3 is CASSLGGNNNEQFF.

The rearrangement uses TRBV7-2 and TRBJ2-7; TCRdb's assignment of TRBD1 cannot be checked, as there is no DNA. Germline V gene data show CDR1 as SGHTA and CDR2 as FQGNSA. The CDR3 is 16 residues long. CDR3 protein: CASSLGPGRGPYEQYF.

V is TRBV5-1 and J is TRBJ2-2. Looked up from germline, CDR1 is SGHRS and CDR2 is YFSETQ. CDR3 length equals 13 residues. The CDR3 sequence: CASSLVDTGELFF.

The chain couples TRBV18 to TRBJ2-3; with no DNA, the TCRdb D assignment of TRBD1 cannot be verified. This CDR3 comprises 14 residues. CDR1 KGHSH and CDR2 LQKENI come from the germline V gene. The chain's CDR3 is CASSQYGQTDTQYF.

The gene calls are TRBV5-4 and TRBJ1-5; TCRdb's D call, TRBD1, is unchecked because there is no DNA. The CDR3 runs 19 residues. Germline CDR1 reads SGHNT; CDR2 reads YYREEE (reference sequence). The CDR3 spells CASSLGADSRGRGNQPQHF.

This sequence joins TRBV18 and TRBJ2-7. This CDR3 spans 15 amino acids. CDR1 is KGHSH and CDR2 is LQKENI in the germline V gene. This CDR3 is CASSPQPYPPSEQYF.

The V and J genes are TRBV5-1 and TRBJ2-1; the TCRdb D gene call, TRBD1, has no DNA to confirm it. Germline loops: CDR1 SGHRS, CDR2 YFSETQ. This CDR3 region has 14 residues. CDR3 in amino acids: CASSSGGQGNEQFF. Looking up the rest from reference TRBV5-1 and TRBJ2-1 gives the full variable domain: KAGVTQTPRYLIKTRGQQVTLSCSPISGHRSVSWYQQTPGQGLQFLFEYFSETQRNKGNFPGRFSGRQFSNSRSEMNVSTLELGDSALYLCASSSGGQGNEQFFGPGTRLTVL.

The J gene is TRBJ2-2, the V gene TRBV7-2; lacking DNA, the TRBD1 call made by TCRdb goes unchecked. Germline CDR1 reads SGHTA; CDR2 reads FQGNSA. This CDR3 comprises 16 residues. Here the CDR3 reads CASSLFRGGSTGELFF.

The genes are TRBV11-3 and TRBJ1-1; TCRdb's assignment of TRBD1 cannot be checked, as there is no DNA. Per the germline V gene, CDR1 is SGHNT and CDR2 is YENEEA. CDR3 length equals 13 residues. The CDR3 spells CASSETGNTEAFF.

The J gene is TRBJ2-7, the V gene TRBV15; TCRdb's assignment of TRBD1 cannot be checked, as there is no DNA. Germline V CDR1 and CDR2: LNHNV, YYDKDF (reference sequence). This CDR3 is built from 13 residues. CDR3 residues: CATSRARDNEQYF.

The chain is built from TRBV3-1 and TRBJ1-6. This CDR3 has 14 residues. The V gene's germline CDR1 is LGHDT and CDR2 YNNKEL (reference sequence). The CDR3 protein is CASSQVVDESPLHF.

This chain uses TRBV15 with TRBJ2-4; no DNA is available, so the TRBD1 call from TCRdb remains unchecked. The CDR3 runs to 16 residues. The V gene's germline CDR1 is LNHNV and CDR2 YYDKDF (reference sequence). This chain's CDR3 is CATSRDLGQFENIQYF. Variable domain in full (rest from reference TRBV15 and TRBJ2-4): DAMVIQNPRYQVTQFGKPVTLSCSQTLNHNVMYWYQQKSSQAPKLLFHYYDKDFNNEADTPDNFQSRRPNTSFCFLDIRSPGLGDTAMYLCATSRDLGQFENIQYFGAGTRLSVL.

The chain links TRBV7-2 to TRBJ2-5; the D gene TCRdb calls, TRBD1, cannot be checked with no DNA. CDR3 length equals 14 residues. Germline V lookup: CDR1 SGHTA, CDR2 FQGNSA. CDR3 region: CASSSLGGGETQYF.

The chain links TRBV29-1 to TRBJ1-1; with no DNA, the TCRdb D assignment of TRBD1 cannot be verified. Germline V gives CDR1 SQVTM, CDR2 ANQGSEA. The CDR3 totals 12 residues. The CDR3 spells CSVDRADTEAFF.

The gene calls are TRBV6-2 or TRBV6-3 and TRBJ2-1; TCRdb reports TRBD2, a call that lacks DNA to check it against. Looked up from germline, CDR1 is MNHEY and CDR2 is SVGEGT. This CDR3 is built from 14 residues. The CDR3 sequence is CASSHPRDYNEQFF.

The chain joins TRBV27 to TRBJ2-7; the TRBD1 assignment by TCRdb is unverifiable without DNA. Looked up from germline, CDR1 is MNHEY and CDR2 is SMNVEV (reference sequence). This CDR3 contains 16 residues. The CDR3 loop reads CASSPLLTGANYEQYF.

V is TRBV4-1 and J is TRBJ2-7; TCRdb selects TRBD1, and the lack of DNA leaves this call unchecked. This CDR3 is 14 amino acids long. Per the germline V gene, CDR1 is MGHRA and CDR2 is YSYEKL. The CDR3 spells CASSLEGTGYEQYF.

The chain joins TRBV5-1 to TRBJ2-3; TCRdb indicates TRBD1, and absent DNA this call remains unverified. The germline V gene has CDR1 SGHRS and CDR2 YFSETQ. The CDR3 loop spans 14 amino acids. The CDR3 sequence is CASSTGTGIDTQYF.

V and J are TRBV20-1 and TRBJ2-7; TCRdb gives TRBD1 as the D gene, but with no DNA this cannot be confirmed. This CDR3 is 16 amino acids long. Germline CDR1 and CDR2: DFQATT and SNEGSKA (reference sequence). This CDR3 is CSASAPLLDRTYEQYF.

The rearrangement links TRBV28 to TRBJ2-7; TCRdb outputs TRBD2, but without DNA this stays unchecked. The length of the CDR3 is 16 residues. CDR1 is MDHEN and CDR2 is SYDVKM in the germline V gene. CDR3 sequence: CASRSPGLESWYEQYF.

This chain joins TRBV27 and TRBJ1-1; TCRdb's assignment of TRBD1 cannot be checked, as there is no DNA. The CDR3 contains 14 residues. Germline CDR1 and CDR2: MNHEY and SMNVEV (reference sequence). CDR3 amino acids: CASSFGRGLSEAFF.

The chain couples TRBV5-1 to TRBJ1-1. The CDR3 has 13 residues. Germline V gives CDR1 SGHRS, CDR2 YFSETQ. The CDR3 loop reads CASSVDRTPEAFF.

This chain links TRBV5-6 with TRBJ1-2; TCRdb gives TRBD1 as the D gene, but with no DNA this cannot be confirmed. Germline CDR1 and CDR2: SGHDT and YYEEEE. This CDR3 contains 15 residues. The CDR3 spells CASSLTGGQDYGYTF.

This chain connects TRBV12-3 or TRBV12-4 to TRBJ2-4; the TCRdb call, TRBD1, lacks DNA for checking. The CDR3 has 13 amino acids. CDR3 in amino acids: CASSLIQGYIQYF.

The gene calls are TRBV5-6 and TRBJ2-3; TCRdb selects TRBD1, and the lack of DNA leaves this call unchecked. The CDR3 has 16 residues. Germline V gene lookup returns CDR1 SGHDT and CDR2 YYEEEE. The CDR3 loop reads CASSGTGTGVTDTQYF.

CDR3 residues: CASSQAIGRAYEQYF. The chain links TRBV4-3 to TRBJ2-7. CDR1 and CDR2 (germline): LGHNA, YSLEER. This CDR3 is built from 15 residues.

The J gene is TRBJ1-1, the V gene TRBV7-2; TCRdb's D gene call, TRBD1, goes unchecked for lack of DNA. Per germline, CDR1 SGHTA and CDR2 FQGNSA. The CDR3 consists of 16 residues. CDR3 amino acids: CASSLRSPRLNTEAFF.

J is TRBJ1-5 and V is TRBV4-3; TCRdb's D gene call, TRBD1, goes unchecked for lack of DNA. Germline V gives CDR1 LGHNA, CDR2 YSLEER. CDR3 size: 17 residues. The CDR3 sequence is CASSQESAGASHQPQHF.

This chain joins TRBV6-5 and TRBJ1-4; TCRdb's D call of TRBD1 is untestable without DNA. Germline V gene lookup returns CDR1 MNHEY and CDR2 SVGAGI. The CDR3 is 13 residues long. The CDR3 loop is CASSYDDRGKLFF.